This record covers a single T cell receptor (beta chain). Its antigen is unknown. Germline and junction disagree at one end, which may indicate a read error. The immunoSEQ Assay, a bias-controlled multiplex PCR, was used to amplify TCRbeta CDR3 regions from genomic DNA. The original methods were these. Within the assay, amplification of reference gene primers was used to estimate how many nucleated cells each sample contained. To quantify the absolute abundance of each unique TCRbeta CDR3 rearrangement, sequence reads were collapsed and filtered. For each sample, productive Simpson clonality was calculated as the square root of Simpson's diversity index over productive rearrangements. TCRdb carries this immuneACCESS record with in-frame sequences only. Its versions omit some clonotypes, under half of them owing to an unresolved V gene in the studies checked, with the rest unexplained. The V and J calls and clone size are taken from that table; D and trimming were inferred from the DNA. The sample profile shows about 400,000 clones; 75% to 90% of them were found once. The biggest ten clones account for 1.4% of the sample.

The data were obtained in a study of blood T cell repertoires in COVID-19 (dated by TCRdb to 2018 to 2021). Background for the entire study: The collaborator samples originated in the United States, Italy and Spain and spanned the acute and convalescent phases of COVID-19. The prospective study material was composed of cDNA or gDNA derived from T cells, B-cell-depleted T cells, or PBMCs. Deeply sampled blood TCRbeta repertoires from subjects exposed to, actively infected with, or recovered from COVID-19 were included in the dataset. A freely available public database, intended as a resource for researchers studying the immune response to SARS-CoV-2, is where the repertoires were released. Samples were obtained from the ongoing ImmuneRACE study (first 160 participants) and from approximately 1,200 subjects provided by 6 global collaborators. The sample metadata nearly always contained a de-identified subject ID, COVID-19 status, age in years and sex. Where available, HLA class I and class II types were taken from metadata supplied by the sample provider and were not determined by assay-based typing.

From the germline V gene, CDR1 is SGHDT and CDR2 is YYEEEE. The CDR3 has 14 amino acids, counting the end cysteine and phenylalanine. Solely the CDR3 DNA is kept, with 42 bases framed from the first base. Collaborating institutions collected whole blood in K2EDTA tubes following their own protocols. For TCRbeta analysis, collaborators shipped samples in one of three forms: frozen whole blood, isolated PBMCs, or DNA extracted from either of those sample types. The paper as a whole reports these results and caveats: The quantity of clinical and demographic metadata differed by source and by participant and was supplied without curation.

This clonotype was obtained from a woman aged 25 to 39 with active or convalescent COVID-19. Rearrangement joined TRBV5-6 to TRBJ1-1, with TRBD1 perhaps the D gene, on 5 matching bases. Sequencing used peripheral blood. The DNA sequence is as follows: TGTGCCAGCAGCTTCCGGGGACTGCTCACTGAGACGGTCTTT. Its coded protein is CASSFRGLLTETVF. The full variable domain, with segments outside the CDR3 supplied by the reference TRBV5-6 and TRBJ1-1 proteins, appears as DAGVTQSPTHLIKTRGQQVTLRCSPKSGHDTVSWYQQALGQGPQFIFQYYEEEERQRGNFPDRFSGHQFPNYSSELNVNALLLGDSALYLCASSFRGLLTETVFGQGTRLTVV.